A single T cell receptor beta chain is shown here with its context. Assay: immunoSEQ multiplex PCR; the TCRdb copy retains only in-frame clones and omits some. This table holds some 87,000 clones, about 92% found once. Germline V gives CDR1 SQVTM, CDR2 ANQGSEA. The CDR3 has 14 residues. The ends lost 5 bases at V and 5 bases at J; junction bases unmatched: 9. This specimen belongs to a study of technical replicates of blood from a handful of donors. The TCR was taken from a human donor in good health. The chain has TRBV29-1 and TRBJ2-3; 8 bases map to TRBD2. Sequencing was done on a sample of T cells isolated from PBMCs. CDR3 DNA sequence: TGCAGCGTTACCGCAGCGGGAGCTAGAGATACGCAGTATTTT. Residues: CSVTAAGARDTQYF.